Following are 18 T cell receptor beta chains from one sample sequenced in a study of cytomegalovirus exposure and HLA in healthy donors. Primers: 60 Vbeta forward and 13 Jbeta reverse. The repertoire was sequenced with immunoSEQ multiplex PCR; TCRdb's copy has only in-frame clones and lacks some. The sample shows roughly 200,000 clones, 77% of them seen only once. Input material: PBMCs. Receptors were obtained from a woman aged 60-70 years in good health and CMV-seropositive.

This chain joins TRBV6-5 and TRBJ1-2; TRBD1 might be the D (6 bases). With 3 bases removed from V and 8 bases from J, the gap between germline ends came to 19 bases. This CDR3 spans 15 amino acids. CDR1 is MNHEY, CDR2 SVGAGI, per germline. In nucleotides, the CDR3 is TGTGCCAGCAGTTATGGGGGGGCCCTAATCGACGGCTACACCTTC. Translation gives CASSYGGALIDGYTF.

The V call is TRBV19, the J call TRBJ2-7; TRBD1 is a possible D gene (6 bases). Germline-derived CDR1 and CDR2 are LNHDA and SQIVND (reference sequence). This CDR3 comprises 15 residues. Trimming cost V 5 bases and J 4 bases, with 18 bases left between them. The CDR3 DNA follows: TGTGCCAGTAGTCCCCTACAGGGAAAACTTTACGAGCAGTACTTC. Its translation: CASSPLQGKLYEQYF.

The chain has TRBV7-8 and TRBJ1-3; a weak D match, TRBD1 (5 bases). Trimming shortened V by 5 bases and J by 0 bases, and 14 bases separated the two germline ends. The CDR3 is 16 residues long. Germline-derived CDR1 and CDR2 are SGHVS and FQNEAQ. CDR3 region: CASSQGTVASGNTIYF. The CDR3 DNA sequence: TGTGCCAGCAGCCAAGGGACTGTCGCCTCTGGAAACACCATATATTTT.

CDR3 residues: CASSLTGDTNTEAFF. DNA for the CDR3: TGTGCCAGCAGTTTAACAGGGGACACGAACACTGAAGCTTTCTTT. The chain combines TRBV27 with TRBJ1-1; TRBD1 matches at 7 bases. CDR3 length equals 15 residues. The germline V gene encodes CDR1 MNHEY and CDR2 SMNVEV (reference sequence). The V and J ends lost 2 bases and 1 base, in that order; junction bases with no gene match: 4.

The chain employs TRBV9 and TRBJ2-7; maybe TRBD2 (6 bases). The CDR3 is 14 amino acids. V lost 6 bases and J lost 2, with 15 bases in between. CDR1 and CDR2 from the germline V gene are SGDLS and YYNGEE. CDR3 amino acids: CASTTGTVPYEQYF. DNA of the CDR3: TGTGCCAGCACCACCGGGACTGTCCCCTACGAGCAGTACTTC.

The chain recombines TRBV5-1 with TRBJ2-5, with TRBD1 matching 8 bases. The germline CDR1 and CDR2 sequences are SGHRS and YFSETQ. J was trimmed by 5 bases and V by 6 bases; bases with no gene match: 9. The CDR3 sequence is 14 residues long. The CDR3 loop reads CASKRGRGQETQYF. CDR3 coding DNA: TGCGCCAGCAAACGGGGCAGGGGGCAGGAGACCCAGTACTTC.

This chain connects TRBV7-2 to TRBJ1-1; 9 nucleotides agree with TRBD1. The germline V gene has CDR1 SGHTA and CDR2 FQGNSA. This CDR3 is built from 15 residues. Trimming removed 5 bases from V and 2 bases from J; junction bases left unmatched: 6. CDR3 DNA sequence: TGTGCCAGCAGCCTGATGGACAGGGGCAACACTGAAGCTTTCTTT. Its protein product is CASSLMDRGNTEAFF.

The rearrangement joins TRBV4-2 to TRBJ2-1; 7 bases agree with TRBD2. Looked up from germline, CDR1 is LGHNA and CDR2 is YNFKEQ. Trimming removed 0 bases from V and 4 bases from J; junction bases left unmatched: 12. The CDR3 totals 18 residues. The CDR3 nucleotides are TGTGCCAGCAGCCAAGATGCCTTGGCGGGAGTGGGATACAATGAGCAGTTCTTC. Encoded protein: CASSQDALAGVGYNEQFF.

This clone was observed a handful of times. A junction end diverges from the germline sequence, so it may reflect a read error. The rearrangement uses TRBV6-1 and TRBJ2-4; 9 bases fit TRBD1. Germline V gives CDR1 MNHNS, CDR2 SASEGT. The CDR3 has 16 amino acids. The CDR3 is CASSERQGVLVNSQYF. CDR3 DNA sequence: TGTGCCAGCAGTGAACGACAGGGGGTCCTAGTAAACAGTCAGTACTTC.

The chain recombines TRBV19 with TRBJ1-2; TRBD1 matches at 7 bases. The CDR3 covers 10 residues. J gave up 5 bases and V 9 bases, and 0 bases lay outside the gene matches. Germline values: CDR1 LNHDA, CDR2 SQIVND (reference sequence). CDR3 sequence: CARQGYGYTF. The DNA of the CDR3 is TGTGCCAGACAGGGGTATGGCTACACCTTC.

This clone was found a few times. The chain combines TRBV4-1 with TRBJ2-1; 16 bases align to TRBD2. Germline V gene lookup returns CDR1 MGHRA and CDR2 YSYEKL. V shed 0 bases and J 4 bases; nucleotides not matched to a gene: 12. CDR3 length: 21 amino acids. CDR3 in amino acids: CASSQDAFPGLAGGRYNEQFF. In DNA, the CDR3 is TGCGCCAGCAGCCAAGATGCGTTCCCGGGACTAGCGGGAGGGCGGTACAATGAGCAGTTCTTC.

The J gene is TRBJ2-2, the V gene TRBV30; TRBD1 might be the D (6 bases). Trimming removed 2 bases from V and 5 bases from J, with 15 bases in between. The CDR3 covers 15 residues. Germline CDR1 GTSNPN, CDR2 SVGIG (reference sequence). The CDR3: CAWSLRDIGTGELFF. The CDR3 DNA is TGTGCCTGGAGTCTCCGGGACATCGGGACCGGGGAGCTGTTTTTT. Using reference TRBV30 and TRBJ2-2 for the parts outside the CDR3, the full variable domain is SQTIHQWPATLVQPVGSPLSLECTVEGTSNPNLYWYRQAAGRGLQLLFYSVGIGQISSEVPQNLSASRPQDRQFILSSKKLLLSDSGFYLCAWSLRDIGTGELFFGEGSRLTVL.

V is TRBV19 and J is TRBJ1-6; TRBD1 agrees at 8 bases. This CDR3 is built from 12 residues. V dropped 7 bases and J dropped 10; count of bases not matched to a gene: 3. In germline, CDR1 is LNHDA, CDR2 SQIVND (reference sequence). CDR3 region: CASNQGASPLHF. CDR3 DNA sequence: TGTGCCAGTAATCAGGGGGCGTCACCCCTCCACTTT.

The V and J genes are TRBV30 and TRBJ1-5, with no clear D. The CDR3 is 12 residues long. Germline V gene data show CDR1 as GTSNPN and CDR2 as SVGIG (reference sequence). V was cut by 2 bases and J by 2 bases, with 4 bases left in between. The DNA for the CDR3 is TGTGCCTGGAGTCTTCGCAATCAGCCCCAGCATTTT. Residues: CAWSLRNQPQHF.

The CDR3 coding sequence is TGTGCCTGGAGTGTACTAGTTGGCAGGGGGAACTATGGCTACACCTTC. This gives the protein CAWSVLVGRGNYGYTF. The rearrangement uses TRBV30 and TRBJ1-2; TRBD1 agrees at 7 bases. CDR1 GTSNPN and CDR2 SVGIG come from the germline V gene (reference sequence). The CDR3 has 16 amino acids. Trimming at V came to 0 bases and at J to 2 bases, leaving 9 bases not matched to a gene.

The rearrangement joins TRBV5-1 to TRBJ2-1; tentative D call: TRBD2 (5 bases). Germline-derived CDR1 and CDR2 are SGHRS and YFSETQ. V was cut by 6 bases and J by 2 bases, with 18 bases left in between. CDR3 size: 16 residues. The CDR3 DNA sequence: TGCGCCAGCACCGTGACTGCCGGACTGACCTACAATGAGCAGTTCTTC. Residues: CASTVTAGLTYNEQFF. Complete variable domain (other parts from reference TRBV5-1 and TRBJ2-1): KAGVTQTPRYLIKTRGQQVTLSCSPISGHRSVSWYQQTPGQGLQFLFEYFSETQRNKGNFPGRFSGRQFSNSRSEMNVSTLELGDSALYLCASTVTAGLTYNEQFFGPGTRLTVL.

The rearrangement joins TRBV7-2 to TRBJ2-5, with 13 bases matching TRBD2. Germline CDR1 and CDR2: SGHTA and FQGNSA. J lost 8 bases, V lost 0 bases, and 9 bases had no gene match. The CDR3 runs to 17 residues. The CDR3 sequence is CASSLASGTSGIGTQYF. In DNA form, the CDR3 reads TGTGCCAGCAGCTTAGCGTCCGGGACTAGCGGGATAGGCACCCAGTACTTC.

The V and J genes are TRBV6-5 and TRBJ2-5, with D perhaps matching TRBD1 (5 bases). Trimming stripped 5 bases from V and 2 bases from J, with 9 bases between. This CDR3 is 13 amino acids long. Germline V gives CDR1 MNHEY, CDR2 SVGAGI. CDR3 sequence reads: CASSRQRQETQYF. The CDR3, as DNA: TGTGCCAGCAGTCGACAGCGACAAGAGACCCAGTACTTC.